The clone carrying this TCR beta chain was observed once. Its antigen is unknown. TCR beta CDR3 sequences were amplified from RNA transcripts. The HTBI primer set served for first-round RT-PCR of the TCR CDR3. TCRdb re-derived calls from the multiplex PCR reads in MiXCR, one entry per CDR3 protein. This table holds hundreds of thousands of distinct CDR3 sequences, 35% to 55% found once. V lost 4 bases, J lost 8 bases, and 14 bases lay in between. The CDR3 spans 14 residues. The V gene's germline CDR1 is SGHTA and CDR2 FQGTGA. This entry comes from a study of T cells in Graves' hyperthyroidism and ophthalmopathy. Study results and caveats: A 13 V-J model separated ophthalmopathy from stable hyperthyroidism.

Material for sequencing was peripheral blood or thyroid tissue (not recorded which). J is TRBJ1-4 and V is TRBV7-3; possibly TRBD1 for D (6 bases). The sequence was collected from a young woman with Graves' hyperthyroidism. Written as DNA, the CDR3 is TGTGCCAGCAGCTCGGGACATCATCGGGAAAAACTGTTTTTT. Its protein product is CASSSGHHREKLFF. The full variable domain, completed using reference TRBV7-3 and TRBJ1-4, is GAGVSQTPSNKVTEKGKYVELRCDPISGHTALYWYRQSLGQGPEFLIYFQGTGAADDSGLPNDRFFAVRPEGSVSTLKIQRTERGDSAVYLCASSSGHHREKLFFGSGTQLSVL.